Below are 13 T cell receptor beta chains sequenced from a single sample in a study of CD8+ T cells in alopecia areata. Extracted from the samples, RNA was reverse transcribed into cDNA to serve as the sequencing template. Repertoires were generated with immunoSEQ multiplex PCR, while TCRdb's copy carries only in-frame clones and drops some. The sample consists of 170,000 or so clones, roughly 63% of them appearing once. Sequencing used CD4+ T cells sorted from blood, obtained at week 0. The receptors here all came from a human donor with alopecia areata.

This clone was seen many times. The chain combines TRBV29-1 with TRBJ2-5; a possible D gene is TRBD1 (5 bases). Trimming removed 4 bases from V and 1 base from J, with 13 bases in between. The germline V gene encodes CDR1 SQVTM and CDR2 ANQGSEA. There are 14 residues in the CDR3. The CDR3 spells CSVGTLGFQETQYF. The CDR3 bases are TGCAGCGTTGGGACACTGGGGTTCCAAGAGACCCAGTACTTC.

The rearrangement joins TRBV7-9 to TRBJ1-6, with D possibly matching TRBD1 (5 bases). CDR1 is SEHNR, CDR2 FQNEAQ, per germline (reference sequence). The CDR3 contains 16 residues. Trimming stripped 4 bases from V and 7 bases from J, with 17 bases between. The DNA of the CDR3 is TGTGCCAGCAGCTCCCCGAGGGCAGGGAACAATTCACCCCTCCACTTT. Its translation is CASSSPRAGNNSPLHF. Full variable domain (outside the CDR3, taken from reference TRBV7-9 and TRBJ1-6): DTGVSQNPRHKITKRGQNVTFRCDPISEHNRLYWYRQTLGQGPEFLTYFQNEAQLEKSRLLSDRFSAERPKGSFSTLEIQRTEQGDSAMYLCASSSPRAGNNSPLHFGNGTRLTVT.

A single count supports this clone. The genes are TRBV7-2 and TRBJ1-1; possible D gene TRBD1, 5 bases. V gave up 5 bases and J gave up 1 base, with 11 bases separating them. Germline values: CDR1 SGHTA, CDR2 FQGNSA. The CDR3 is made up of 14 amino acids. In DNA form, the CDR3 reads TGTGCCAGCAGCGCGGACAAGGGGAACACTGAAGCTTTCTTT. This encodes CASSADKGNTEAFF.

This rearrangement joins TRBV5-1 to TRBJ1-6, with D tentatively TRBD1 (5 bases). Looked up from germline, CDR1 is SGHRS and CDR2 is YFSETQ. V lost 4 bases to trimming and J lost 3 bases, with 11 bases between them. The CDR3 has 15 residues. The CDR3 DNA is TGCGCCAGCAGCCCTGGCGGGGGCTATAATTCACCCCTCCACTTT. Its protein product is CASSPGGGYNSPLHF.

The chain links TRBV29-1 to TRBJ1-5; 8 nucleotides agree with TRBD1. This CDR3 spans 12 amino acids. The V and J ends lost 8 bases and 9 bases, in that order; junction bases with no gene match: 9. Germline V gene data show CDR1 as SQVTM and CDR2 as ANQGSEA. CDR3 sequence (DNA): TGCAGCATTGGACAGGGCCAGGGGCCCCAGCATTTT. Amino acid sequence: CSIGQGQGPQHF.

The chain joins TRBV9 to TRBJ2-1; D gene ambiguous. The CDR3 covers 16 residues. Germline assignment: CDR1 SGDLS and CDR2 YYNGEE. V lost 4 bases and J lost 4, with 18 bases in between. CDR3 amino acids: CASSPVGRDTYNEQFF. Here the CDR3 DNA reads TGTGCCAGCAGCCCCGTGGGTAGGGATACTTACAATGAGCAGTTCTTC.

In its sample, this clone was seen once. CDR3 residues: CASSLGFGRGFGYTF. The CDR3 DNA reads TGTGCCAGCAGCTTGGGGTTTGGCAGGGGATTCGGCTACACCTTC. J is TRBJ1-2 and V is TRBV5-6; weak D call: TRBD1 (6 bases). This CDR3 comprises 15 residues. Germline values: CDR1 SGHDT, CDR2 YYEEEE. The V and J ends lost 0 bases and 8 bases respectively, with 17 bases between them.

The chain is built from TRBV29-1 and TRBJ2-1; perhaps D is TRBD1 or TRBD2 (5 bases each). This CDR3 region has 13 residues. Germline V gene data show CDR1 as SQVTM and CDR2 as ANQGSEA. Trimming pared 5 bases from V and 0 bases from J, leaving 8 bases between. CDR3 bases: TGCAGCGTTTGGGGGAGCTCCTACAATGAGCAGTTCTTC. Protein sequence: CSVWGSSYNEQFF.

This clone was picked up a small number of times. The V gene is TRBV27, the J gene TRBJ1-2, with TRBD1 matching over 10 bases. The CDR3 is made up of 15 amino acids. V gave up 5 bases and J gave up 6 bases; unmatched junction bases: 9. Germline values: CDR1 MNHEY, CDR2 SMNVEV (reference sequence). The CDR3: CASSHPGQGQNGYTF. DNA of the CDR3: TGTGCCAGCAGTCACCCGGGACAGGGGCAAAATGGCTACACCTTC.

The gene calls are TRBV29-1 and TRBJ1-4, with TRBD1 identical over 8 bases. This CDR3 comprises 12 residues. Germline CDR1 reads SQVTM; CDR2 reads ANQGSEA. J was trimmed by 10 bases and V by 7 bases; bases with no gene match: 8. CDR3: CSAGTGYGKLFF. The CDR3 region has the DNA TGCAGCGCGGGGACAGGCTATGGAAAACTGTTTTTT.

The J gene is TRBJ2-7, the V gene TRBV6-5; D call uncertain. The CDR3 is made up of 13 amino acids. The germline V gene encodes CDR1 MNHEY and CDR2 SVGAGI. Trimming stripped 2 bases from V and 4 bases from J, with 9 bases between. This CDR3 is CASSYNARYEQYF. In DNA, the CDR3 is TGTGCCAGCAGTTACAACGCCCGATACGAGCAGTACTTC.

In this sample, this clone turned up once. The V gene is TRBV25-1, the J gene TRBJ1-4; no reliable D call. Germline V lookup: CDR1 MGHDK, CDR2 SYGVNS. This CDR3 is built from 10 residues. V lost 3 bases and J 7 bases, leaving 0 bases between the germline ends. The CDR3 is CASSDEKLFF. In DNA form, the CDR3 reads TGTGCCAGCAGTGATGAAAAACTGTTTTTT.

V and J are TRBV14 and TRBJ2-1; TRBD2 might be the D (6 bases). CDR3 length: 14 amino acids. CDR1 SGHDN and CDR2 FVKESK come from the germline V gene. The V and J ends lost 4 bases and 9 bases respectively, with 16 bases between them. The CDR3 nucleotides read TGTGCCAGCAGCCCGACTAGGAGGGGCAGTGAGCAGTTCTTC. This encodes CASSPTRRGSEQFF.